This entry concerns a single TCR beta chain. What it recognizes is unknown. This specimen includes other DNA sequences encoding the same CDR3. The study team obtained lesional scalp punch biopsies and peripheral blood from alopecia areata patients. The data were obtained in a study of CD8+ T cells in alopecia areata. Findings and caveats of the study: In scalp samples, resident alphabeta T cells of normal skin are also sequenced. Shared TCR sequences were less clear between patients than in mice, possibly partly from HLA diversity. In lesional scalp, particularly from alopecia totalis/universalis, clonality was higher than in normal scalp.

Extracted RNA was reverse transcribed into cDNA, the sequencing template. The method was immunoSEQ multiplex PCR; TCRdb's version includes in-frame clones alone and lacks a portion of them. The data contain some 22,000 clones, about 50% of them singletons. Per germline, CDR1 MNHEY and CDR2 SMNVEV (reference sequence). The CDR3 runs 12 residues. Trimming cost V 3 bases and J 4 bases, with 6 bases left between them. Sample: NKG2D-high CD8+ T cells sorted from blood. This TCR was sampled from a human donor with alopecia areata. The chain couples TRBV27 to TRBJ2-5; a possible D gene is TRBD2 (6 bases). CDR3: CASSFGGETQYF. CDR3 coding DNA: TGTGCCAGCAGTTTCGGGGGAGAGACCCAGTACTTC.